This TCR beta chain was sequenced for a study of blood T cell repertoires in COVID-19. Study overall: Italy, Spain and the United States were the sources of the convalescent and acute COVID-19 samples.

Trimming stripped 2 bases from V and 10 bases from J, with 8 bases between. The CDR3 contains 11 residues. Germline CDR1 reads SEHNR; CDR2 reads FQNEAQ (reference sequence). Per the study methods: Estimation of nucleated cell counts was performed using reference gene primer amplification. Repertoires were generated with immunoSEQ multiplex PCR, while TCRdb's copy carries only in-frame clones and drops some. V and J calls and clone size are those listed in that table; D and trimming were worked out from the DNA. The sample includes about 170,000 clones, around four fifths of them seen just once. V and J are TRBV7-9 and TRBJ1-1; D is unclear. The receptor's source is an elderly woman with COVID-19, enrolled during active disease. Sequencing used peripheral blood. CDR3 amino acids: CASSLISRAFF. The CDR3 DNA is TGTGCCAGCAGCTTAATTTCCAGAGCTTTCTTT.